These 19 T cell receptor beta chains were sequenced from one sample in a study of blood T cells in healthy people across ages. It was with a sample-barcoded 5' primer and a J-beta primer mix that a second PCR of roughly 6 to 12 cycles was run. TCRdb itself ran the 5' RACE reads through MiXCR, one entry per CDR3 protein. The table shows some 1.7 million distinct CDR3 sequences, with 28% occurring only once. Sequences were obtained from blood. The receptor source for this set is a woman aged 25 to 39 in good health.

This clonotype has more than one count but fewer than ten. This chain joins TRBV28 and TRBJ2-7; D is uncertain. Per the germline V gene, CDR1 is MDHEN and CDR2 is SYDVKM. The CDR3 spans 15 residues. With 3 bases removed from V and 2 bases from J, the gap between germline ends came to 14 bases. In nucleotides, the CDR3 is TGTGCCAGCAGTTTCAGGCTACCCACCCCCTACGAGCAGTACTTC. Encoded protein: CASSFRLPTPYEQYF.

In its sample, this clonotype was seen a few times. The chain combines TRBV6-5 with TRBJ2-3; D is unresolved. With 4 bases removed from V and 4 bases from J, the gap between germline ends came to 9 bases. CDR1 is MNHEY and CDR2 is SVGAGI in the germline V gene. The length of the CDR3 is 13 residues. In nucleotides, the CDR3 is TGTGCCAGCAGTTCAACCCCACCAGATACGCAGTATTTT. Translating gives CASSSTPPDTQYF.

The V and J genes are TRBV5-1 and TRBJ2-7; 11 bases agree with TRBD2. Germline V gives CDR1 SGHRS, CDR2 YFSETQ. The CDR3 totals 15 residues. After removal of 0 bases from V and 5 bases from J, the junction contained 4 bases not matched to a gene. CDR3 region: CASSLELAGVDEQYF. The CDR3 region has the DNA TGCGCCAGCAGCTTGGAACTAGCGGGAGTCGACGAGCAGTACTTC.

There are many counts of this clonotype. DNA of the CDR3: TGTGCCATCAGTGACTACCGGGGCTCTGGGGCACTCGAGCAGTACTTC. Translating gives CAISDYRGSGALEQYF. The chain couples TRBV10-3 to TRBJ2-7, with D perhaps assigned TRBD1 or TRBD2 (5 bases each). The CDR3 length is 16 residues. The V end was cut by 3 bases, the J end by 6 bases, with 21 bases between. In germline, CDR1 is ENHRY, CDR2 SYGVKD.

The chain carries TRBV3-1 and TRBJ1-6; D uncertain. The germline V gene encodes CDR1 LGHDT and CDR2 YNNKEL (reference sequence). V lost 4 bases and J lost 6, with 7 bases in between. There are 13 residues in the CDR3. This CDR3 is CASSPPANSPLHF. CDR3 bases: TGTGCCAGCAGCCCCCCAGCTAATTCACCCCTCCACTTT.

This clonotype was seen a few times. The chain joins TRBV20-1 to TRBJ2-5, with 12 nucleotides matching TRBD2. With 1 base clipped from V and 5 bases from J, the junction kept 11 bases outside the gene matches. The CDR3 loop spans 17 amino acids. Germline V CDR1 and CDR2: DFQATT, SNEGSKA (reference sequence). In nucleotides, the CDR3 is TGCAGTGCTAGAGTGGTCGCTAGCGGGGGGGCCGGTGAGACCCAGTACTTC. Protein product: CSARVVASGGAGETQYF.

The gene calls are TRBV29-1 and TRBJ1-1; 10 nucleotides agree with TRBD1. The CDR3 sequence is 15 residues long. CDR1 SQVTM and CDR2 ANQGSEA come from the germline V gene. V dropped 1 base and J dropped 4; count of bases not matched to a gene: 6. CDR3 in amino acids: CSVEGDRGHGTEAFF. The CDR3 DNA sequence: TGCAGCGTTGAAGGAGACAGGGGGCATGGCACTGAAGCTTTCTTT. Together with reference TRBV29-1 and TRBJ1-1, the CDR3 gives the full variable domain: SAVISQKPSRDICQRGTSLTIQCQVDSQVTMMFWYRQQPGQSLTLIATANQGSEATYESGFVIDKFPISRPNLTFSTLTVSNMSPEDSSIYLCSVEGDRGHGTEAFFGQGTRLTVV.

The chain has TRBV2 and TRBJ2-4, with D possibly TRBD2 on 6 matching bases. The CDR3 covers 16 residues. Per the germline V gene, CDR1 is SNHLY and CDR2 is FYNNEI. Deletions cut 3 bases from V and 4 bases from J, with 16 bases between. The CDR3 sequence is CASSEEGLIVKNIQYF. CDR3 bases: TGTGCCAGCAGTGAGGAGGGGTTAATCGTAAAAAACATTCAGTACTTC.

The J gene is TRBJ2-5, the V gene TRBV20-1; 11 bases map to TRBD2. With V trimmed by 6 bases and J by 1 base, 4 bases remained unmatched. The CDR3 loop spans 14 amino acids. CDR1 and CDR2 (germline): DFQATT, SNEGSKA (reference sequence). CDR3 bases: TGCAGTGCCAAACTAGCGGGAGTCCAAGAGACCCAGTACTTC. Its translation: CSAKLAGVQETQYF.

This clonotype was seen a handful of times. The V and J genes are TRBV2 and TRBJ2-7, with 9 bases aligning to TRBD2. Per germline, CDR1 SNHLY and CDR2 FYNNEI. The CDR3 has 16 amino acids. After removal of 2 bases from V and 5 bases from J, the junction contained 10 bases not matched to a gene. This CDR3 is CASSEPETSGSHEQYF. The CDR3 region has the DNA TGTGCCAGCAGTGAACCAGAGACTAGCGGTTCCCACGAGCAGTACTTC.

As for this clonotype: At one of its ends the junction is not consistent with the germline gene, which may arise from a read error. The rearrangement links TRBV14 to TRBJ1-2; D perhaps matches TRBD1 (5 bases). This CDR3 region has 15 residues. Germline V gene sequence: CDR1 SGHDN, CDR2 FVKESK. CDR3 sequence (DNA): TGTGCCGGCAGCCAAGATCTCCGGGGGGTGATCGCCTACACCTTC. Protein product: CAGSQDLRGVIAYTF.

The CDR3 nucleotides are TGCGCCAGCAGCATTACTAGCGGGACGAACACCGGGGAGCTGTTTTTT. Protein product: CASSITSGTNTGELFF. V and J are TRBV5-1 and TRBJ2-2, with 10 bases lining up with TRBD2. J gave up 0 bases and V 4 bases, and 3 bases lay outside the gene matches. Germline assignment: CDR1 SGHRS and CDR2 YFSETQ. This CDR3 contains 16 residues.

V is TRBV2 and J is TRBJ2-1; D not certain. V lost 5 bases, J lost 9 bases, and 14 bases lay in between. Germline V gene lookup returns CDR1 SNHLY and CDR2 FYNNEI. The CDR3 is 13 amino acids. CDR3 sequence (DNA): TGTGCCAGCAGTAAAGACATAGCAAGTGAGCAGTTCTTC. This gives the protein CASSKDIASEQFF.

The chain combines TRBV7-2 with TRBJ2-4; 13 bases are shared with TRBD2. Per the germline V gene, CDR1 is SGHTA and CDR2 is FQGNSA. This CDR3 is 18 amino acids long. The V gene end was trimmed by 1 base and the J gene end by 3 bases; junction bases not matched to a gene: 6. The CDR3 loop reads CASSLVLAGGAGKNIQYF. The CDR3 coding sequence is TGTGCCAGCAGCTTAGTACTAGCGGGAGGGGCGGGCAAAAACATTCAGTACTTC.

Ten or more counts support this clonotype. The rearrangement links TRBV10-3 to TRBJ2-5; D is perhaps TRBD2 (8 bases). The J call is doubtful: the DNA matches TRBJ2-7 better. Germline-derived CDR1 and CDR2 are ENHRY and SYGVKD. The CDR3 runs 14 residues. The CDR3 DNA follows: TGTGCCATCAGTGAGAGGGGGCTAGCGGGCGAGCAGTACTTC. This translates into CAISERGLAGEQYF.

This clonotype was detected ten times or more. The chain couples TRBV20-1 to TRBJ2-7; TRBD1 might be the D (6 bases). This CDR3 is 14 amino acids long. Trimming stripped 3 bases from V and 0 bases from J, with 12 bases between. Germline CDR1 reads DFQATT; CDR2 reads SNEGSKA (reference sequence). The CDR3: CSASRGQLSYEQYF. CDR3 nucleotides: TGCAGTGCTAGCCGCGGACAGCTCTCCTACGAGCAGTACTTC.

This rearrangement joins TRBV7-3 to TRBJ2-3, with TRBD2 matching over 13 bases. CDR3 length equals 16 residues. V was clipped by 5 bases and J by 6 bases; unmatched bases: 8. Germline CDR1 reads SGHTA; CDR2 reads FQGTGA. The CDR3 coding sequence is TGTGCCAGCAGCCGGACTAGCGGGGGCGCCCGGGATACGCAGTATTTT. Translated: CASSRTSGGARDTQYF.

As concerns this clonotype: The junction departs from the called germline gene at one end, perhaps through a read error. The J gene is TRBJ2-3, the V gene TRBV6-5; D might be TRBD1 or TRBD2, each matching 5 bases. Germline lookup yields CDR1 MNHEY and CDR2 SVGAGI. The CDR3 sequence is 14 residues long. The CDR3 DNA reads TGTGCCGGCAGTCGAGGCTCCGGGGCTGATACGCAGTATTTT. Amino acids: CAGSRGSGADTQYF.

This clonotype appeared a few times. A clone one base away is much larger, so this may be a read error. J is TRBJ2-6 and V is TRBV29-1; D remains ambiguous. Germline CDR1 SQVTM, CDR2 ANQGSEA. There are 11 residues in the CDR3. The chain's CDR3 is CGVLGANVLTF. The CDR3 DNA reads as TGCGGCGTCCTCGGGGCCAACGTCCTGACTTTC.